The clone carrying this T cell receptor beta chain was seen many times. This sample was taken from a study of T cells in Graves' hyperthyroidism and ophthalmopathy. Using RNA transcripts as the source, TCR beta CDR3 regions were amplified. First-round RT-PCR with HTBI primers amplified the TCR CDR3 region. TCRdb re-called the multiplex PCR reads through MiXCR, storing one row per CDR3 protein. The sample contains over 450,000 distinct CDR3 sequences, approximately 15% of which appear only once. Hyperthyroidism was newly diagnosed in patients aged 18 to 65 (duration under 2 months). CDR3 length: 16 amino acids. The ends were cut back, 0 bases at V and 5 bases at J, with 14 bases in the middle. CDR1 LGHDT and CDR2 YNNKEL come from the germline V gene (reference sequence).

This receptor was obtained from a young woman with Graves' hyperthyroidism. The genes are TRBV3-1 and TRBJ2-1; D remains ambiguous. The sequenced sample was blood. The CDR3 DNA reads TGTGCCAGCAGCCAAGAGGCCCTAGTAGGTGACAATGAGCAGTTCTTC. Protein: CASSQEALVGDNEQFF.